This entry lists 26 T cell receptor beta chains sequenced from one sample in a study of cytomegalovirus exposure and HLA in healthy donors. Primers included in the PCR were 60 Vbeta and 13 Jbeta primers. TCRdb's table, derived via immunoSEQ multiplex PCR, lists solely in-frame clones and lacks some. The sample comprises around 110,000 clones, over 70% of which are singletons, and 1.5% to 2% rests with the top ten. Material for sequencing was PBMCs. All receptors derive from a woman aged 18-30 years in good health and CMV-seronegative.

The rearrangement links TRBV30 to TRBJ1-1; no firm D call. The length of the CDR3 is 13 residues. Germline-derived CDR1 and CDR2 are GTSNPN and SVGIG (reference sequence). V lost 0 bases and J lost 1, with 6 bases in between. In DNA, the CDR3 is TGTGCCTGGAGTGTATCTCCGAACACTGAAGCTTTCTTT. It yields the protein CAWSVSPNTEAFF.

The chain couples TRBV30 to TRBJ1-2; tentatively, D is TRBD1 (6 bases). CDR1 GTSNPN and CDR2 SVGIG come from the germline V gene (reference sequence). Trimming took 3 bases from V and 4 from J, leaving 12 bases between them. The CDR3 has 13 amino acids. The CDR3 DNA sequence: TGTGCCTGGAGATTCGGCAGGGGCTATGGCTACACCTTC. Encoded protein: CAWRFGRGYGYTF.

The chain recombines TRBV19 with TRBJ2-7; tentative D call: TRBD1 (5 bases). The CDR3 is 14 residues long. Germline CDR1 and CDR2: LNHDA and SQIVND (reference sequence). V shed 6 bases and J shed 9 bases, with 21 bases lying between them. The CDR3 reads CASSQHSGAGGQYF. Here the CDR3 DNA reads TGTGCCAGTAGCCAACATAGTGGGGCTGGTGGGCAGTACTTC.

This clone was seen just once. The CDR3 reads CASSLAPGNYGYTF. The CDR3 DNA follows: TGCGCCAGCAGCTTGGCCCCAGGGAACTATGGCTACACCTTC. The V and J genes are TRBV5-1 and TRBJ1-2; possible D gene TRBD1, 5 bases. CDR1 SGHRS and CDR2 YFSETQ come from the germline V gene. The CDR3 has 14 residues. The V gene lost 0 bases and the J gene lost 2 bases, with 8 bases spanning the gap.

The chain carries TRBV6-1 and TRBJ2-6; D possibly corresponds to TRBD2 (5 bases). V was trimmed by 4 bases and J by 2 bases, leaving 9 bases between them. Germline V CDR1 and CDR2: MNHNS, SASEGT. The CDR3 is 15 residues long. The CDR3 sequence is CASSAERAGANVLTF. CDR3 DNA sequence: TGTGCCAGCAGTGCCGAGAGGGCTGGGGCCAACGTCCTGACTTTC.

V gene TRBV11-2 combines with J gene TRBJ2-7, with D possibly TRBD1 on 5 matching bases. Germline V gene data show CDR1 as SGHAT and CDR2 as FQNNGV. The CDR3 spans 15 residues. Trimming took 3 bases from V and 3 from J, leaving 15 bases between them. CDR3 in DNA: TGTGCCAGCAGCTTTGCTCCAGGGTCGGGCTACGAGCAGTACTTC. This gives the protein CASSFAPGSGYEQYF.

The chain combines TRBV6-7 with TRBJ1-6; D is possibly TRBD1 (5 bases). TRBV6-7 falls under the ORF class, with uncertain function. This CDR3 has 12 amino acids. The germline V and J ends were trimmed by 8 bases and 8 bases, with 10 bases remaining between them. CDR3 protein: CASPTGDSPLHF. The CDR3 nucleotides are TGTGCCAGCCCTACGGGGGATTCACCCCTCCACTTT.

This chain links TRBV29-1 with TRBJ1-2, with D unresolved. Germline assignment: CDR1 SQVTM and CDR2 ANQGSEA. CDR3 size: 11 residues. The germline V and J ends were trimmed by 7 bases and 7 bases, with 13 bases remaining between them. The CDR3, as DNA: TGCAGCGCGGACGGGGAGGTTGGCTACACCTTC. Its translation is CSADGEVGYTF.

This clone has a handful of counts. The chain uses TRBV27 and TRBJ1-3; 7 nucleotides agree with TRBD1. Germline V gene data show CDR1 as MNHEY and CDR2 as SMNVEV (reference sequence). This CDR3 comprises 21 residues. The V gene end was trimmed by 5 bases and the J gene end by 4 bases; junction bases not matched to a gene: 26. CDR3 amino acids: CASSKTLRRSGTAIIGNTIYF. The CDR3 nucleotides read TGTGCCAGCAGTAAGACTTTGCGGCGTTCGGGGACAGCCATTATCGGAAACACCATATATTTT.

Remarks on this clone: One end of the junction is discordant with germline, which a read error may explain. This chain joins TRBV6-5 and TRBJ1-1; D might be TRBD1 (6 bases). This CDR3 is 11 amino acids long. Germline CDR1 MNHEY, CDR2 SVGAGI. In nucleotides, the CDR3 is TGTGCCAGCAGCACAGGGATTGAAGCTTCCTTT. Encoded protein: CASSTGIEASF.

This clone has just a few counts. The chain links TRBV7-3 to TRBJ1-1, with 7 positions matching TRBD1. Unmatched junction bases numbered 6, after V lost 5 bases and J lost 0 bases. The germline V gene encodes CDR1 SGHTA and CDR2 FQGTGA. The CDR3 length is 15 residues. The CDR3: CASSLDRAVNTEAFF. CDR3 DNA: TGTGCCAGCAGCCTAGACAGGGCCGTGAACACTGAAGCTTTCTTT.

This clone came up a few times. The chain is built from TRBV7-2 and TRBJ1-4; D remains unclear. CDR1 and CDR2 (germline): SGHTA, FQGNSA. This CDR3 contains 14 residues. V was pared by 1 base and J by 7 bases, with 10 bases between. The CDR3 sequence: CASSLGPGGEKLFF. CDR3 DNA: TGTGCCAGCAGCTTAGGGCCGGGAGGTGAAAAACTGTTTTTT.

The chain carries TRBV6-6 and TRBJ1-5; D gene ambiguous. Germline V gene sequence: CDR1 MNHNY, CDR2 SVGAGI (reference sequence). Trimming took 0 bases from V and 5 from J, leaving 8 bases between them. This CDR3 is 14 amino acids long. As DNA, the CDR3 is TGTGCCAGCAGTTACTCGAACTTTTATCAGCCCCAGCATTTT. Translating gives CASSYSNFYQPQHF.

The genes are TRBV7-9 and TRBJ1-2; the D is unclear. The ends were cut back, 6 bases at V and 5 bases at J, with 22 bases in the middle. This CDR3 has 16 amino acids. CDR1 is SEHNR, CDR2 FQNEAQ, per germline (reference sequence). The CDR3 region has the DNA TGTGCCAGCAGACCATCCGACACGGCGCTTCCTTATGGCTACACCTTC. The encoded protein is CASRPSDTALPYGYTF.

This chain links TRBV13 with TRBJ2-7; 9 nucleotides agree with TRBD1. Germline CDR1 PRHDT, CDR2 FYEKMQ (reference sequence). The CDR3 runs to 14 residues. V was pared by 3 bases and J by 4 bases, with 4 bases of the junction left unmatched. The CDR3 region is CASSFGTGNYEQYF. CDR3 bases: TGTGCCAGCAGCTTTGGGACAGGGAATTACGAGCAGTACTTC.

This clone has only one observation. The gene calls are TRBV19 and TRBJ1-6; 11 nucleotides align to TRBD1. This CDR3 is 15 amino acids long. CDR1 and CDR2 from the germline V gene are LNHDA and SQIVND (reference sequence). J was trimmed by 13 bases and V by 3 bases; bases with no gene match: 8. The CDR3 loop is CASSIGQGAARPLHF. The CDR3 DNA follows: TGTGCCAGTAGTATCGGACAGGGGGCCGCTCGTCCCCTCCACTTT. The full variable domain, its missing parts supplied by reference TRBV19 and TRBJ1-6, is DGGITQSPKYLFRKEGQNVTLSCEQNLNHDAMYWYRQDPGQGLRLIYYSQIVNDFQKGDIAEGYSVSREKKESFPLTVTSAQKNPTAFYLCASSIGQGAARPLHFGNGTRLTVT.

V is TRBV5-6 and J is TRBJ2-3; TRBD1 matches 11 bases. Unmatched junction bases numbered 12, after V lost 2 bases and J lost 7 bases. This CDR3 is 17 amino acids long. Looked up from germline, CDR1 is SGHDT and CDR2 is YYEEEE. CDR3 loop: CASSFLRTGGSPYTQYF. CDR3 sequence (DNA): TGTGCCAGCAGCTTCCTACGGACAGGGGGCTCTCCATATACGCAGTATTTT. The full variable domain, its missing parts supplied by reference TRBV5-6 and TRBJ2-3, is DAGVTQSPTHLIKTRGQQVTLRCSPKSGHDTVSWYQQALGQGPQFIFQYYEEEERQRGNFPDRFSGHQFPNYSSELNVNALLLGDSALYLCASSFLRTGGSPYTQYFGPGTRLTVL.

The chain combines TRBV5-8 with TRBJ1-1; possible D gene TRBD1, 5 bases. The CDR3 sequence is 14 residues long. The V end was cut by 0 bases, the J end by 1 base, with 7 bases between. Per germline, CDR1 SGHTS and CDR2 YDEGEE. DNA of the CDR3: TGTGCCAGCAGCTTGGTGGGGCGGAACACTGAAGCTTTCTTT. It codes for CASSLVGRNTEAFF.

The genes are TRBV19 and TRBJ1-5; 9 bases fit TRBD1. The CDR3 contains 14 residues. The V segment lost 9 bases and the J segment 7 bases; nucleotides outside the gene matches: 10. Germline V gene lookup returns CDR1 LNHDA and CDR2 SQIVND (reference sequence). DNA of the CDR3: TGTGCCAGCGAACAGGGGGCTAGGATGCAGCCCCAGCATTTT. This sequence encodes CASEQGARMQPQHF.

This sequence joins TRBV4-1 and TRBJ1-2; no clear D. Trimming stripped 0 bases from V and 7 bases from J, with 21 bases between. This CDR3 is 17 amino acids long. Per the germline V gene, CDR1 is MGHRA and CDR2 is YSYEKL. CDR3 sequence: CASSQEGIISGESGYTF. The CDR3 DNA is TGCGCCAGCAGCCAAGAAGGTATAATTTCTGGAGAATCTGGCTACACCTTC.

V is TRBV9 and J is TRBJ1-3, with D tentatively TRBD1 (6 bases). CDR3 size: 15 residues. The V and J ends lost 4 bases and 2 bases respectively, with 13 bases between them. Per the germline V gene, CDR1 is SGDLS and CDR2 is YYNGEE. CDR3 coding DNA: TGTGCCAGCAGCCCGTACAGGGTTCCTGGAAACACCATATATTTT. Translating gives CASSPYRVPGNTIYF.

This chain uses TRBV6-1 with TRBJ2-7; perhaps TRBD1 as D (6 bases). Germline loops: CDR1 MNHNS, CDR2 SASEGT. There are 15 residues in the CDR3. V lost 5 bases to trimming and J lost 4 bases, with 18 bases between them. The CDR3: CASSRQVLDQYEQYF. CDR3 nucleotide sequence: TGTGCCAGCAGTAGACAGGTTTTAGATCAGTACGAGCAGTACTTC.

This clone was picked up a small number of times. Other nucleotide sequences in the sample specify the same CDR3. The chain joins TRBV28 to TRBJ1-1; D is uncertain. The ends were cut back, 6 bases at V and 0 bases at J, with 8 bases in the middle. This CDR3 is built from 13 residues. CDR1 and CDR2 (germline): MDHEN, SYDVKM. This CDR3 reads CASSLGVNTEAFF. Here the CDR3 DNA reads TGTGCCAGCAGCCTCGGGGTGAACACTGAAGCTTTCTTT.

The rearrangement uses TRBV7-9 and TRBJ1-1; D possibly corresponds to TRBD1 (5 bases). The CDR3 runs 13 residues. Trimming removed 8 bases from V and 5 bases from J, with 15 bases in between. Germline CDR1 is SEHNR and CDR2 is FQNEAQ (reference sequence). Here the CDR3 reads CASERGGSTEAFF. The CDR3 bases are TGTGCCAGCGAAAGGGGAGGGAGTACTGAAGCTTTCTTT.

The V call is TRBV4-1, the J call TRBJ2-7; 8 positions match TRBD1. V was pared by 3 bases and J by 3 bases, with 7 bases of the junction left unmatched. This CDR3 contains 15 residues. The V gene's germline CDR1 is MGHRA and CDR2 YSYEKL. The CDR3: CASSHPGQGGYEQYF. DNA of the CDR3: TGCGCCAGCAGCCACCCCGGACAGGGTGGCTACGAGCAGTACTTC.

The chain uses TRBV4-2 and TRBJ2-3, with D perhaps matching TRBD2 (5 bases). Germline-derived CDR1 and CDR2 are LGHNA and YNFKEQ. Trimming took 4 bases from V and 3 from J, leaving 11 bases between them. The CDR3 is 14 amino acids. The CDR3 sequence: CASSPGVGTDTQYF. CDR3 sequence (DNA): TGTGCCAGCAGCCCCGGGGTGGGTACAGATACGCAGTATTTT.